Following are 21 T cell receptor beta chains from one sample sequenced in a study of blood T cell repertoires in COVID-19. Assay used: immunoSEQ multiplex PCR; TCRdb lists only in-frame clones, some missing. The sample has roughly 250,000 clones; approximately 83% are singletons. The source material was peripheral blood. The receptors were gathered from a man aged 50-60 years with active or convalescent COVID-19.

J is TRBJ1-1 and V is TRBV5-1; 11 bases are shared with TRBD1. The germline V gene has CDR1 SGHRS and CDR2 YFSETQ. CDR3 size: 14 residues. V shed 4 bases, J shed 4 bases, and the junction held 3 bases outside the gene matches. The CDR3 here is CASSTGQGGTEAFF. In nucleotides, the CDR3 is TGCGCCAGCAGCACGGGACAGGGGGGCACTGAAGCTTTCTTT.

The rearrangement joins TRBV6-4 to TRBJ1-4; TRBD1 might be the D (5 bases). Looked up from germline, CDR1 is MRHNA and CDR2 is SNTAGT. Trimming stripped 5 bases from V and 5 bases from J, with 12 bases between. The CDR3 runs to 14 residues. CDR3 amino acids: CASSLDIGNEKLFF. CDR3 coding DNA: TGTGCCAGCAGTTTGGACATCGGCAATGAAAAACTGTTTTTT.

V gene TRBV3-1 (or the pseudogene TRBV3-2) combines with J gene TRBJ2-5, with TRBD2 identical over 16 bases. This CDR3 has 19 amino acids. Trimming took 0 bases from V and 5 from J; bases not matched to a gene: 9. The V gene's germline CDR1 is LGHDT and CDR2 YNNKEL (reference sequence). CDR3 coding DNA: TGTGCCAGCAGCCAAGAGGGACTAGCGGGGGGGCAGTTCTGGGAGACCCAGTACTTC. It specifies CASSQEGLAGGQFWETQYF.

This clone was observed a single time. This rearrangement joins TRBV7-8 to TRBJ2-7, with TRBD2 matching over 8 bases. The germline CDR1 and CDR2 sequences are SGHVS and FQNEAQ. V trimming: 5 bases; J trimming: 0 bases; junction bases outside the gene matches: 21. The CDR3 runs to 20 residues. The CDR3 nucleotides are TGTGCCAGCAGCCGAACCTCTGGGCGGGGGGCCTACTTTAGCTCCTACGAGCAGTACTTC. Its protein product is CASSRTSGRGAYFSSYEQYF.

Worth noting for this clone: This sample also contains other DNA sequences that code for the same CDR3. The chain recombines TRBV6-1 with TRBJ1-5; D gene ambiguous. In germline, CDR1 is MNHNS, CDR2 SASEGT. With 3 bases removed from V and 4 bases from J, the gap between germline ends came to 13 bases. The length of the CDR3 is 15 residues. As DNA, the CDR3 is TGTGCCAGCAGTGAGGGGAGGGTGGGTAATCAGCCCCAGCATTTT. It specifies CASSEGRVGNQPQHF.

The chain carries TRBV19 and TRBJ2-2, with D maybe TRBD1 (6 bases). This CDR3 has 14 amino acids. Germline V gene lookup returns CDR1 LNHDA and CDR2 SQIVND (reference sequence). V dropped 8 bases and J dropped 5 bases, with 15 bases sitting between them. In DNA, the CDR3 is TGTGCCAGTCAGGGGCAGGGGTTAACCGGGGAGCTGTTTTTT. It encodes CASQGQGLTGELFF.

This clone was recorded at least ten times. The chain recombines TRBV2 with TRBJ2-3, with D perhaps TRBD2 (5 bases). V was shortened by 6 bases and J by 4 bases, with 14 bases between the two germline ends. The CDR3 sequence is 14 residues long. CDR1 and CDR2 (germline): SNHLY, FYNNEI. The CDR3 region has the DNA TGTGCCAGCAGACTCACCAGCGGTTCAGATACGCAGTATTTT. Translated: CASRLTSGSDTQYF.

V and J are TRBV12-3 or TRBV12-4 and TRBJ2-5; unclear D gene. The CDR3 has 13 amino acids. Trimming cost V 3 bases and J 4 bases, with 9 bases left between them. CDR3 DNA: TGTGCCAGCAGTTTTTGGAGTGGAGAGACCCAGTACTTC. Amino acids: CASSFWSGETQYF.

The chain links TRBV9 to TRBJ2-7, with D unresolved. Trimming removed 2 bases at V and 0 bases at J, with 6 bases between. The V gene's germline CDR1 is SGDLS and CDR2 YYNGEE. The length of the CDR3 is 13 residues. For the CDR3, the DNA is TGTGCCAGCAGCGTGGCAGGCTCCTACGAGCAGTACTTC. This sequence encodes CASSVAGSYEQYF.

DNA of the CDR3: TGTGCCAGCTCACCCGGGACAGGAGTCTCTGGAAACACCATATATTTT. Translating gives CASSPGTGVSGNTIYF. This rearrangement joins TRBV18 to TRBJ1-3; TRBD1 matches 8 bases. CDR3 size: 16 residues. The V gene's germline CDR1 is KGHSH and CDR2 LQKENI. Losses at the gene ends were 3 bases for V and 0 bases for J; bases not matched to a gene: 4.

The V call is TRBV7-8, the J call TRBJ2-2, with D possibly matching TRBD1 (6 bases). Germline V CDR1 and CDR2: SGHVS, FQNEAQ. The CDR3 length is 14 residues. V lost 7 bases to trimming and J lost 0 bases, with 9 bases between them. CDR3 residues: CASTGQPNTGELFF. CDR3 sequence (DNA): TGTGCCAGCACCGGACAGCCGAACACCGGGGAGCTGTTTTTT.

The chain employs TRBV19 and TRBJ1-5, with TRBD1 as a possible D gene (6 bases). The CDR3 is 15 amino acids. Trimming stripped 4 bases from V and 1 base from J, with 11 bases between. Germline V gives CDR1 LNHDA, CDR2 SQIVND (reference sequence). In DNA form, the CDR3 reads TGTGCCAGTAGTAATGCACAGGGAAGCAATCAGCCCCAGCATTTT. This codes for CASSNAQGSNQPQHF.

This sequence joins TRBV29-1 and TRBJ1-3, with D perhaps matching TRBD1 (6 bases). The CDR3 is 18 amino acids. Trimming cost V 6 bases and J 2 bases, with 26 bases left between them. The germline CDR1 and CDR2 sequences are SQVTM and ANQGSEA. The CDR3 protein is CSVQGSREGDWTGNTIYF. The CDR3 DNA reads TGCAGCGTCCAGGGGTCCAGGGAGGGGGACTGGACTGGAAACACCATATATTTT.

V gene TRBV2 combines with J gene TRBJ1-2; D perhaps matches TRBD1 (5 bases). The CDR3 is 14 residues long. Between the trimmed V and J ends, which lost 3 bases and 8 bases, there was a span of 16 bases. The germline V gene has CDR1 SNHLY and CDR2 FYNNEI. The CDR3 here is CASSDENRRGGYTF. In DNA form, the CDR3 reads TGTGCCAGCAGTGATGAGAACAGGAGGGGAGGCTACACCTTC.

The chain links TRBV7-2 to TRBJ1-1; 9 nucleotides align to TRBD1. The CDR3 is 12 residues long. Trimming cost V 5 bases and J 7 bases; bases outside gene matches: 2. Germline V lookup: CDR1 SGHTA, CDR2 FQGNSA. CDR3 loop: CASSRTGVEAFF. The CDR3 DNA is TGTGCCAGCAGCCGGACAGGGGTTGAAGCTTTCTTT.

This clone was counted once. The CDR3 here is CAISELAGGVETQYF. The DNA for the CDR3 is TGTGCCATCAGTGAGCTAGCGGGGGGGGTGGAGACCCAGTACTTC. The chain recombines TRBV10-3 with TRBJ2-5, with TRBD2 identical over 12 bases. The CDR3 contains 15 residues. V shed 2 bases, J shed 5 bases, and the junction held 3 bases outside the gene matches. From germline, CDR1 is ENHRY and CDR2 SYGVKD.

The sample holds one count of this clone. The chain carries TRBV9 and TRBJ1-1; unclear D gene. V was trimmed by 0 bases and J by 0 bases, leaving 9 bases between them. The CDR3 sequence is 15 residues long. Germline CDR1 reads SGDLS; CDR2 reads YYNGEE. The CDR3 DNA is TGTGCCAGCAGCGTAGATTACAGACTGAACACTGAAGCTTTCTTT. Protein sequence: CASSVDYRLNTEAFF.

This clone was found a few times. The rearrangement uses TRBV6-2 or TRBV6-3 and TRBJ1-5, with D possibly TRBD1 on 5 matching bases. This CDR3 contains 14 residues. V was pared by 0 bases and J by 6 bases, with 9 bases between. Germline V gives CDR1 MNHEY, CDR2 SVGEGT. This CDR3 is CASSYSGGTQPQHF. CDR3 bases: TGTGCCAGCAGTTACTCGGGGGGAACTCAGCCCCAGCATTTT.

The chain joins TRBV4-2 to TRBJ2-1, with D perhaps TRBD1 (5 bases). Trimming cost V 1 base and J 0 bases, with 13 bases left between them. The V gene's germline CDR1 is LGHNA and CDR2 YNFKEQ. The CDR3 covers 17 residues. CDR3 region: CASSQGGGQYSYNEQFF. The CDR3 bases are TGTGCCAGCAGCCAAGGCGGTGGACAATACTCCTACAATGAGCAGTTCTTC.

The rearrangement joins TRBV28 to TRBJ2-7; the D is unclear. Germline V gene sequence: CDR1 MDHEN, CDR2 SYDVKM. The CDR3 sequence is 11 residues long. V lost 5 bases and J 7 bases, leaving 9 bases between the germline ends. This CDR3 reads CASSRLGEQYF. The CDR3 coding sequence is TGTGCCAGCAGTCGACTTGGGGAGCAGTACTTC.

This chain links TRBV7-9 with TRBJ1-2; 9 nucleotides align to TRBD1. Germline values: CDR1 SEHNR, CDR2 FQNEAQ (reference sequence). V lost 8 bases to trimming and J lost 4 bases; unmatched junction nucleotides: 8. The length of the CDR3 is 14 residues. As DNA, the CDR3 is TGTGCCAGCTGGGGGGGACAGGGTGCCTATGGCTACACCTTC. Translated, it gives CASWGGQGAYGYTF. Full variable domain (missing parts from reference TRBV7-9 and TRBJ1-2): DTGVSQNPRHKITKRGQNVTFRCDPISEHNRLYWYRQTLGQGPEFLTYFQNEAQLEKSRLLSDRFSAERPKGSFSTLEIQRTEQGDSAMYLCASWGGQGAYGYTFGSGTRLTVV.